The entry below gives a single T cell receptor beta chain sequence along with its context. Its antigen specificity is not known. Per-nucleotide qualities are absent, and no much larger clonotype sits a single base away. Preparation of the library involved PCR. The run used an Illumina MiSeq. SMARTScribe reverse transcriptase and a 5' template-switch oligo, by which a universal priming site was added, were used for cDNA synthesis. The template-switch oligo carried a 12-nucleotide random unique molecular identifier (UMI) that tagged each cDNA molecule. During reverse transcription, chain-specific reverse primers targeted TCRbeta transcripts. Leftover template-switch adapters were removed by uracil DNA glycosylase treatment, and cDNA was purified using a Qiagen MinElute kit. For the first PCR, KAPA HiFi HotStart ReadyMix was used for approximately 25 cycles, with amplification split across four 50 ul reactions containing step-out primers. Before further amplification, first-round PCR products were gel-purified. Illumina Nextera adapters were added in a second roughly 8-cycle PCR, after which libraries were purified and pooled. For each TCRbeta molecule, the UMI barcode was captured by a 50-nucleotide 5' read. Per the authors' processing: The MIGEC toolkit was used to group reads by UMI into consensus reads. Final reads were produced by merging forward and reverse consensus reads with PEAR. A custom decontamination script removed identical UMI-sequence pairs shared across libraries, treating them as cross-sample contamination. MIGMAP, a wrapper around IgBLAST, was used to carry out V(D)J assignment and CDR3 extraction. TCR clonotypes were defined by identical V gene, J gene and CDR3 amino acid sequence; CDR1 and CDR2 were not sequenced. TCRdb reran the public reads through fastp at Q25 and MiXCR, keeping productive beta chains. Merged by CDR3 protein, the rows form single entries marked with the most common genes and DNA. These V and J calls originate from TCRdb's pipeline instead of the authors' own analysis. Recorded for this sample are a few thousand distinct CDR3 sequences; roughly half of them occurred a single time. More than 20% of the sample lies in the top ten.

These data come from a study of robustness of blood B and T cell sequencing (dated by TCRdb to 2017 to 2018). Background for the entire study: The study aimed to determine how much peripheral blood is needed to reliably characterize an individual's TCRbeta and IgG repertoires. In each of the roughly 11 independently drawn blood samples, both the TCRbeta and the IgG repertoires were quantified. As technical replicates, two replicate TCRbeta cDNA libraries were prepared from one shared RNA pool derived from a single 10 ml draw.

TCRbeta repertoires were quantified from mRNA rather than genomic DNA, which captures expressed receptors. Without cell sorting, buffy coat leukocytes were collected into Trizol, and RNA was extracted using the Direct-zol RNA MiniPrep Plus kit. To separate plasma, buffy coat and red blood cells, EDTA blood tubes were immediately centrifuged at 4 degrees C. What the authors observed across the whole study: No improvement in the overlap of rare TCRbeta clonotypes was observed when tubes were pooled, implying that much larger blood volumes would be needed for rare TCRbeta clonotypes to be captured. Evidence of cross-contamination, likely from batch processing, showed up in one pair of TCRbeta libraries, so the UMI-sequence pairs shared by that pair of libraries were removed. A full plateau was not reached by TCRbeta rarefaction curves, suggesting under-sequencing or many low-abundance clonotypes. The 1,000 most abundant TCRbeta clonotypes from the pooled draws were detected in every single 10 ml sample. EDTA tubes required immediate fractionation, limiting use in multi-site collections. When technical replicate libraries were compared, less than 95% of the top 10,000 TCRbeta clonotypes in one library also turned up in the other. Coverage of the top 10,000 TCRbeta clonotypes approached saturation when 3 or 4 tubes (roughly 26-40 ml blood) were combined.

This sequence was found in a human donor in good health. Material: peripheral blood.

The CDR3 protein is CASSFTSGPYNEQFF. In nucleotides, the sequence is TGCGCCAGCAGCTTTACTAGCGGGCCCTACAATGAGCAGTTCTTC. The chain uses TRBV5-1 and TRBJ2-1, with 9 central nucleotides matching TRBD2. The junction shows trimming of 2 bases on V and 2 bases on J, and the gene matches do not reach 2 bases of it. From its cysteine to its phenylalanine, the CDR3 spans 15 amino acids. CDR3 DNA only is kept here, 45 bases in frame from base 1. As encoded in the germline V gene, CDR1 is SGHRS while CDR2 is YFSETQ. Reference TRBV5-1 and TRBJ2-1 proteins supply the regions before and after the CDR3; the full variable domain is: KAGVTQTPRYLIKTRGQQVTLSCSPISGHRSVSWYQQTPGQGLQFLFEYFSETQRNKGNFPGRFSGRQFSNSRSEMNVSTLELGDSALYLCASSFTSGPYNEQFFGPGTRLTVL.